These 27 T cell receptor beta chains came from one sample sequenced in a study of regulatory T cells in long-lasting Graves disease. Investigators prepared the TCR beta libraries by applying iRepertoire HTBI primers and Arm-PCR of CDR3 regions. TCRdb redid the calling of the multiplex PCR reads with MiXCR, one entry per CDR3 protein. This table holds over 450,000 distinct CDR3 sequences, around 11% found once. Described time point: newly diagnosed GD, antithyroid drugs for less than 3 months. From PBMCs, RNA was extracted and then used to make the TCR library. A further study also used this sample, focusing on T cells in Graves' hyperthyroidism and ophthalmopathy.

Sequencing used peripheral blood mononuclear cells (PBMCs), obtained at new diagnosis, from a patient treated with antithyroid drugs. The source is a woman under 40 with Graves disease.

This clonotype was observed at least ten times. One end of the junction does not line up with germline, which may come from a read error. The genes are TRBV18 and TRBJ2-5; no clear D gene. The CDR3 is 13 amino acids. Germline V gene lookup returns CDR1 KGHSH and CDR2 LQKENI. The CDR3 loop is CASSPRLGETQYF. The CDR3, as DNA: TGCGCCAGCAGTCCCCGTTTAGGGGAGACCCAGTACTTC.

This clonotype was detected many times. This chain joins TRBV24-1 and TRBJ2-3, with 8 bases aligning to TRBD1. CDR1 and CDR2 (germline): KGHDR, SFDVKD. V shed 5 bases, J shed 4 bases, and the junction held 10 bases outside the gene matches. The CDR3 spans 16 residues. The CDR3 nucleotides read TGTGCCACCAGTGCCCGGACAGGGATGAGGGCAGATACGCAGTATTTT. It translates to CATSARTGMRADTQYF.

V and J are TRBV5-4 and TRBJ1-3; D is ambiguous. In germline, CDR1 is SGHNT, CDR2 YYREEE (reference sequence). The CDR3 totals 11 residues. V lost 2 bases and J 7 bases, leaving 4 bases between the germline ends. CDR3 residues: CASSFLNTIYF. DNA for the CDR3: TGTGCCAGCAGCTTTTTGAACACCATATATTTT.

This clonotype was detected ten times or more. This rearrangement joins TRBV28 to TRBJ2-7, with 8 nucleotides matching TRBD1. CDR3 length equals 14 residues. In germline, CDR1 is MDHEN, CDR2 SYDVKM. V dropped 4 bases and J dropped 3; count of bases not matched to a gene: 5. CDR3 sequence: CASSSGTGHYEQYF. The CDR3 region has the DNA TGTGCCAGCAGTTCCGGGACAGGCCACTACGAGCAGTACTTC.

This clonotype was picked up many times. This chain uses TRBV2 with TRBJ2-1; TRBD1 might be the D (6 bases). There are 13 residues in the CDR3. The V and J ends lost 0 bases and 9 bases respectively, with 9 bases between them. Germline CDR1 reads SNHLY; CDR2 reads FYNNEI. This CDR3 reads CASSEASRGEQFF. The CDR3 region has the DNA TGTGCCAGCAGTGAAGCTAGCAGGGGTGAGCAGTTCTTC.

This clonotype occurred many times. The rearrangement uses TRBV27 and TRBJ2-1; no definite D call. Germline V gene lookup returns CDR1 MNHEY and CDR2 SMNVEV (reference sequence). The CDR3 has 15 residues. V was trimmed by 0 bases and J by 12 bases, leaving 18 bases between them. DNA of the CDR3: TGTGCCAGCAGTTTATCTAGATCCTCAGGAGATGGGCAGTTCTTC. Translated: CASSLSRSSGDGQFF.

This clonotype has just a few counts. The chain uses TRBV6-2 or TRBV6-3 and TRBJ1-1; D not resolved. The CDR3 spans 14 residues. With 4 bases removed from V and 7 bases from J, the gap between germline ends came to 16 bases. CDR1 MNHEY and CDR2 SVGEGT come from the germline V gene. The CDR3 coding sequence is TGTGCCAGCAGTTCCACTATCGACATGGGTGAAGCTTTCTTT. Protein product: CASSSTIDMGEAFF.

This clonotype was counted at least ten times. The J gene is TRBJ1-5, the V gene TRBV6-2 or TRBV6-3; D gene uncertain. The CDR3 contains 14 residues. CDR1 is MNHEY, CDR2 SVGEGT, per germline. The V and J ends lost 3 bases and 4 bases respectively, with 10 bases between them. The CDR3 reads CASSYKQLNQPQHF. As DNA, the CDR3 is TGTGCCAGCAGTTATAAACAGCTAAATCAGCCCCAGCATTTT.

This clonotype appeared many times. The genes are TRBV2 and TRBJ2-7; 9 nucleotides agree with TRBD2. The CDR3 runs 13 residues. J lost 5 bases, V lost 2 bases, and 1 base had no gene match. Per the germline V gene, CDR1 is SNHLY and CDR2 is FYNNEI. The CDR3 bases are TGTGCCAGCAGTGAACCTAGCGGGGACGAGCAGTACTTC. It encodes CASSEPSGDEQYF. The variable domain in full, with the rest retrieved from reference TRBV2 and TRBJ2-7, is EPEVTQTPSHQVTQMGQEVILRCVPISNHLYFYWYRQILGQKVEFLVSFYNNEISEKSEIFDDQFSVERPDGSNFTLKIRSTKLEDSAMYFCASSEPSGDEQYFGPGTRLTVT.

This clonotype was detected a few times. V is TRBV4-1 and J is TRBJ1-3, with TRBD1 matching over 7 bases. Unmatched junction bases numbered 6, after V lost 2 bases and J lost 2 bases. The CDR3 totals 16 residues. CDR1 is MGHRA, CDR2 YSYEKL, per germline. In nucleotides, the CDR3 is TGCGCCAGCAGCCAAAGACAGGGAGAGGCTGGAAACACCATATATTTT. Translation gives CASSQRQGEAGNTIYF.

The chain's CDR3 is CASSFLKGSGVNEQFF. CDR3 bases: TGTGCCAGCAGCTTCCTTAAAGGGTCGGGAGTGAATGAGCAGTTCTTC. The chain employs TRBV11-2 and TRBJ2-1, with D maybe TRBD2 (6 bases). In germline, CDR1 is SGHAT, CDR2 FQNNGV. CDR3 length: 16 residues. Trimming shortened V by 3 bases and J by 7 bases, and 19 bases separated the two germline ends.

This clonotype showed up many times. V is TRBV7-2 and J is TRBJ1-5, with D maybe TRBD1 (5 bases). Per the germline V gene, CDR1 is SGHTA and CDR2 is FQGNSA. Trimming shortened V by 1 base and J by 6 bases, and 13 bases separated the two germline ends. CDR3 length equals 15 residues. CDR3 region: CASSLGVREAQPQHF. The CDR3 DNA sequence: TGTGCCAGCAGCTTAGGGGTCAGGGAGGCTCAGCCCCAGCATTTT.

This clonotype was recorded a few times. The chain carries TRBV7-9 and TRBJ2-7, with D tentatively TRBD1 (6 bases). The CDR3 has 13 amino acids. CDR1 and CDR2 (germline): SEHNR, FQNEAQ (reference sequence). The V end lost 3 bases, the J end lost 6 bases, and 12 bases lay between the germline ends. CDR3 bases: TGTGCCAGCAGCTTGACGTCAGGGGTCGAGCAGTACTTC. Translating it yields CASSLTSGVEQYF.

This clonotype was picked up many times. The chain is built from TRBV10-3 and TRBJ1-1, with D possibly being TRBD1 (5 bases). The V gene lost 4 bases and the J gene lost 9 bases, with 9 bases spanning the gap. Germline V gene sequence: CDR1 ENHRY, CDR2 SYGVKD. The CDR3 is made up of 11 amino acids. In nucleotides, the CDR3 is TGTGCCATCAGTGGTGGGGGAAAAGCTTTCTTT. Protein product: CAISGGGKAFF.

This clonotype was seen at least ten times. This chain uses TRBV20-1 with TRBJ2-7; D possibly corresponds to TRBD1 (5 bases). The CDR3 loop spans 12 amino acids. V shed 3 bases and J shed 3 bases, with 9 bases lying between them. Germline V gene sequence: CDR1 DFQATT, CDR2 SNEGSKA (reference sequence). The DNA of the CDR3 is TGCAGTGCTAGGGAAGACAGCTACGAGCAGTACTTC. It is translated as CSAREDSYEQYF.

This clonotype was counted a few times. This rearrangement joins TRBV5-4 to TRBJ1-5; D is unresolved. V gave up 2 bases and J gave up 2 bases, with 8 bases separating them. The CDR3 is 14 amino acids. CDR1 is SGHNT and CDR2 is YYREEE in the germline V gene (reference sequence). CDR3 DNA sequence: TGTGCCAGCAGCTTTTTTGGTGGCAATCAGCCCCAGCATTTT. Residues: CASSFFGGNQPQHF. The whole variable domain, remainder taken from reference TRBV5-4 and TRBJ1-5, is ETGVTQSPTHLIKTRGQQVTLRCSSQSGHNTVSWYQQALGQGPQFIFQYYREEENGRGNFPPRFSGLQFPNYSSELNVNALELDDSALYLCASSFFGGNQPQHFGDGTRLSIL.

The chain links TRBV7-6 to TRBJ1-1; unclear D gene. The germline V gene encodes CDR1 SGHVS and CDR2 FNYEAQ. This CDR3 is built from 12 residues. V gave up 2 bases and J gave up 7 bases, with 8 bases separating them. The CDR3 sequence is CASSLLYSEAFF. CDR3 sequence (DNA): TGTGCCAGCAGCTTACTATACAGTGAAGCTTTCTTT.

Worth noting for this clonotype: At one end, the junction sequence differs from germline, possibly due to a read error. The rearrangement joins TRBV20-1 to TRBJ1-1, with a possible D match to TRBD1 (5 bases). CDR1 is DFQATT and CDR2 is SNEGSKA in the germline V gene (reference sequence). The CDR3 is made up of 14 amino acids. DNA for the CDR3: TGCAGTGCTAGAGACCCTGGGGGGATCACTGTAGCTTTCTTT. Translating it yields CSARDPGGITVAFF.

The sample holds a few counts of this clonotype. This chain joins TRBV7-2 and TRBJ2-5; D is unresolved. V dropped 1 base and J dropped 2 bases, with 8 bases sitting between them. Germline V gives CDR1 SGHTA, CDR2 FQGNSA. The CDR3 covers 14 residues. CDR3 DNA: TGTGCCAGCAGCTTAGTCCGACGACAAGAGACCCAGTACTTC. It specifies CASSLVRRQETQYF. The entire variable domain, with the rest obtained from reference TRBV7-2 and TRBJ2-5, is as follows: GAGVSQSPSNKVTEKGKDVELRCDPISGHTALYWYRQSLGQGLEFLIYFQGNSAPDKSGLPSDRFSAERTGGSVSTLTIQRTQQEDSAVYLCASSLVRRQETQYFGPGTRLLVL.

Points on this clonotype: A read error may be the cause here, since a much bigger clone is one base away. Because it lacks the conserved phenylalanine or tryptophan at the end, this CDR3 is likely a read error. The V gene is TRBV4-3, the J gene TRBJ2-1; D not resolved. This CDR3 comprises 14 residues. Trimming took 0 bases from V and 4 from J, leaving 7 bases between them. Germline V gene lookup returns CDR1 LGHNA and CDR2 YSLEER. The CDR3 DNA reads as TGCGCCAGCAGCCAAGAGGGTCTGTACAATGAGCAGTTCTTG. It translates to CASSQEGLYNEQFL.

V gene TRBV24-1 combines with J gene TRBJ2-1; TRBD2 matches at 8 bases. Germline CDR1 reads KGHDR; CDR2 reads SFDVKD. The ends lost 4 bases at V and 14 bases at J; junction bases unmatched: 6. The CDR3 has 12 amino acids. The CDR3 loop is CATSDAGTSKFF. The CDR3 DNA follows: TGTGCCACCAGTGACGCCGGGACTAGTAAGTTCTTC.

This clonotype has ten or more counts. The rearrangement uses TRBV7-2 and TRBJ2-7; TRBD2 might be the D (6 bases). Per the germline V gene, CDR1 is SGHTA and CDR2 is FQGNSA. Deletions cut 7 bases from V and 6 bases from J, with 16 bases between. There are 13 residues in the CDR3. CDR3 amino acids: CASKDRERGEQYF. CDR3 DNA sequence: TGTGCCAGCAAGGACCGGGAGAGGGGCGAGCAGTACTTC.

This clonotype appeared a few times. The CDR3: CASSVTGFAYEQYF. CDR3 coding DNA: TGTGCCAGCAGCGTGACAGGATTCGCCTACGAGCAGTACTTC. This chain uses TRBV9 with TRBJ2-7; TRBD1 is a possible D gene (6 bases). Trimming took off 2 bases at V and 2 bases at J, with 11 bases between the two ends. The CDR3 is 14 amino acids. The V gene's germline CDR1 is SGDLS and CDR2 YYNGEE. The whole variable domain, remainder taken from reference TRBV9 and TRBJ2-7, is DSGVTQTPKHLITATGQRVTLRCSPRSGDLSVYWYQQSLDQGLQFLIQYYNGEERAKGNILERFSAQQFPDLHSELNLSSLELGDSALYFCASSVTGFAYEQYFGPGTRLTVT.

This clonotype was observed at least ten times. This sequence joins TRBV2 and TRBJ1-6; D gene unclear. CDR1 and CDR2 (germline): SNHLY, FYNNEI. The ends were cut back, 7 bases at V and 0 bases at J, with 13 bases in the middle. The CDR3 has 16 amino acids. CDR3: CASNRGRSSYNSPLHF. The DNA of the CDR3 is TGTGCCAGCAACAGAGGACGGAGCTCCTATAATTCACCCCTCCACTTT.

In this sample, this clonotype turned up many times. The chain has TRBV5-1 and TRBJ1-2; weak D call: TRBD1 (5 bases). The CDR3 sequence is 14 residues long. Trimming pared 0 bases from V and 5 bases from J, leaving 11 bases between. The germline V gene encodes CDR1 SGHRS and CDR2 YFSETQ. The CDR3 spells CASSLDRRGYGYTF. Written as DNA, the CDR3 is TGCGCCAGCAGCTTGGACAGGAGGGGTTATGGCTACACCTTC. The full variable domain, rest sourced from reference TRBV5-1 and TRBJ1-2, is KAGVTQTPRYLIKTRGQQVTLSCSPISGHRSVSWYQQTPGQGLQFLFEYFSETQRNKGNFPGRFSGRQFSNSRSEMNVSTLELGDSALYLCASSLDRRGYGYTFGSGTRLTVV.

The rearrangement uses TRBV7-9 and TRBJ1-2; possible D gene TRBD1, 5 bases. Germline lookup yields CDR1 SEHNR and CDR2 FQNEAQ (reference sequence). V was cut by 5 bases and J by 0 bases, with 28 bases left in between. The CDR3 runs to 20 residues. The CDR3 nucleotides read TGTGCCAGCAGCCAACGGGGCGGTGAAGCAGAGGGCTCCTCTAACTATGGCTACACCTTC. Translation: CASSQRGGEAEGSSNYGYTF.

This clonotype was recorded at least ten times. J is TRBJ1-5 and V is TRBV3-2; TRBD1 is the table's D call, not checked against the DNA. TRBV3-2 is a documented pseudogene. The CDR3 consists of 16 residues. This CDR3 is CASSHIDRNSNQPQHF. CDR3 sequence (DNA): TGTGCCAGCAGCCACATCGACAGGAATAGCAATCAGCCCCAGCATTTT.